This T cell receptor (beta chain) stems from a study of OX40 agonist ivuxolimab in advanced cancers. The assay was immunoSEQ multiplex PCR, and TCRdb's table has in-frame clones only and misses some. The table shows about 45,000 clones, with approximately 91% occurring only once. Germline CDR1 and CDR2: MNHNS and SASEGT. The CDR3 has 17 amino acids. J lost 0 bases, V lost 3 bases, and 6 bases had no gene match. The receptor comes from an adult with an advanced solid tumor such as melanoma, head and neck, liver or kidney cancer. The rearrangement joins TRBV6-1 to TRBJ2-3; 10 bases agree with TRBD1. Sequenced here: CD4+ or CD8+ T cells sorted from blood, sampled in a trial of the OX40 agonist ivuxolimab. The CDR3 nucleotides read TGTGCCAGCAGTGAGGGACAGGGGCTCTCTAGCACAGATACGCAGTATTTT. It is translated as CASSEGQGLSSTDTQYF.